This T cell receptor beta chain originates from a study of Ad26.COV2.S vaccination and SARS-CoV-2 variants. Study-wide results and limits: The analyses of TCR breadth and depth may have understated the size of total T cell responses.

Treatment here: about 20 received Ad26.COV2.S at low or high dose, single or two shots; roughly 5 received placebo; per-sample allocation not given. Samples came from day 63 after the first vaccine or placebo injection. Wuhan-strain SARS-CoV-2 spike was expressed by the Ad26 vector that made up the vaccine. CDR3 length: 13 amino acids. The germline V gene encodes CDR1 LNHDA and CDR2 SQIVND (reference sequence). The V and J ends lost 6 bases and 5 bases respectively, with 13 bases between them. Generated by immunoSEQ multiplex PCR, the TCRdb table keeps only in-frame clones and is missing some. The sample lists approximately 480,000 clones; around 88% were seen once. With regard to this clone: Its antigen is unknown.

The J gene is TRBJ2-5, the V gene TRBV19; tentatively, D is TRBD2 (5 bases). The clonotype was recovered from a person between 18 and 59 years old who received the Ad26.COV2.S COVID-19 vaccine or a placebo. The source material was peripheral blood, sampled in a trial of Ad26.COV2.S vaccine versus placebo. Here the CDR3 DNA reads TGTGCCAGTAGAGGCGGGCAACGGGAGACCCAGTACTTC. It encodes CASRGGQRETQYF.